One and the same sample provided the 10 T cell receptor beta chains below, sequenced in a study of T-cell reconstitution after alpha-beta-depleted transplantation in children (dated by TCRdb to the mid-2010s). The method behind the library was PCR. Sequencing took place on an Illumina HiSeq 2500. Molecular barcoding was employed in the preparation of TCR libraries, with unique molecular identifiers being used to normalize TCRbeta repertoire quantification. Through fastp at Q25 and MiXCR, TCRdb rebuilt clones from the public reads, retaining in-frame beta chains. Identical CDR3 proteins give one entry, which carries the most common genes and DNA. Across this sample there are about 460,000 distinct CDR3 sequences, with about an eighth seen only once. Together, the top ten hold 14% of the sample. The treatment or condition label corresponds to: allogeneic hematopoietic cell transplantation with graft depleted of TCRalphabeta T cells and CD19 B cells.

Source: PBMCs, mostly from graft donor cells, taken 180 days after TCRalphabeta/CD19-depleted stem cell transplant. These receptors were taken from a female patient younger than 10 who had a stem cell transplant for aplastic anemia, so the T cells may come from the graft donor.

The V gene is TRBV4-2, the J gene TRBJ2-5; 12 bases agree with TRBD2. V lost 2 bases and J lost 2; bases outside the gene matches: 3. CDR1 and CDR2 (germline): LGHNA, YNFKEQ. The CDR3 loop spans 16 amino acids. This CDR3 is CASSQPSGRAQETQYF. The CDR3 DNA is TGTGCCAGCAGCCAACCTAGCGGGAGGGCTCAAGAGACCCAGTACTTC.

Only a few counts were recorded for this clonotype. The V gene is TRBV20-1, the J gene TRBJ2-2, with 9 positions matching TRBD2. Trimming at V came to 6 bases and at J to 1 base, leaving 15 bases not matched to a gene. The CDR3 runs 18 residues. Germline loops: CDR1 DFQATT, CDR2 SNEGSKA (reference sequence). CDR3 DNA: TGCAGTGCCCTAGAGTCGTGTTGCGGGAGGGGGAACACCGGGGAGCTGTTTTTT. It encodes CSALESCCGRGNTGELFF.

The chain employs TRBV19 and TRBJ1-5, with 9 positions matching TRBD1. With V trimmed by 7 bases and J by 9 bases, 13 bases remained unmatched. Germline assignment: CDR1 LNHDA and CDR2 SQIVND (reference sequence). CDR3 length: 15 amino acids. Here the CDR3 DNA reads TGTGCCAGTATTCCCGGGACAGGGAGCGGTTGGCCCCAGCATTTT. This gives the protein CASIPGTGSGWPQHF.

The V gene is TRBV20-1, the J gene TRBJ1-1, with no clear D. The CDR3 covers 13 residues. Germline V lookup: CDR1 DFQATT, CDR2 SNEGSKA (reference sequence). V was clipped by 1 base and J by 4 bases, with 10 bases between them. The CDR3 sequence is CSARAAWATEAFF. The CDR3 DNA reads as TGCAGTGCTAGAGCCGCCTGGGCCACTGAAGCTTTCTTT.

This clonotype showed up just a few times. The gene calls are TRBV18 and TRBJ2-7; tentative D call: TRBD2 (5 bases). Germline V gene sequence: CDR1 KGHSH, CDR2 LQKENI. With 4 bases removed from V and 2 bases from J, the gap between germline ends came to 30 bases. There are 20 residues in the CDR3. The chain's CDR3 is CASSQSLIWRAIPSPYEQYF. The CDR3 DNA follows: TGTGCCAGCTCACAGTCCCTTATTTGGCGGGCGATCCCCTCCCCCTACGAGCAGTACTTC.

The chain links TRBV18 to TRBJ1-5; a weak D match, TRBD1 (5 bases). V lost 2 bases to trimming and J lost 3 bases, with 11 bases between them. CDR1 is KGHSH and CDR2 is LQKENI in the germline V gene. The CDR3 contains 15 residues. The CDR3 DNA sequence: TGTGCCAGCTCACCATCAGGGTTCGTCAATCAGCCCCAGCATTTT. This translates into CASSPSGFVNQPQHF. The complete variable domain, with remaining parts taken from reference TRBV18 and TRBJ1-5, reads NAGVMQNPRHLVRRRGQEARLRCSPMKGHSHVYWYRQLPEEGLKFMVYLQKENIIDESGMPKERFSAEFPKEGPSILRIQQVVRGDSAAYFCASSPSGFVNQPQHFGDGTRLSIL.

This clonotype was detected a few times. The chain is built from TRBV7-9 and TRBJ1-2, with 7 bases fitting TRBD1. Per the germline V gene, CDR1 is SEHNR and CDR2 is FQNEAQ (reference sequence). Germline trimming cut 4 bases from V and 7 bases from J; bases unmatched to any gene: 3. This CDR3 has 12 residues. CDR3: CASSSGQAGYTF. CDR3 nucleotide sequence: TGTGCCAGCAGCTCAGGACAGGCTGGCTACACCTTC.

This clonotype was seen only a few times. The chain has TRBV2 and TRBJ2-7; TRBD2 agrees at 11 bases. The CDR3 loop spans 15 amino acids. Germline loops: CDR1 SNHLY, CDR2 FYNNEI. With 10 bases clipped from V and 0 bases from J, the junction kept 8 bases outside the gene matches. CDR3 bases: TGTGCCACGGGGACTAGCGGAAAGAGCTCCTACGAGCAGTACTTC. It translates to CATGTSGKSSYEQYF. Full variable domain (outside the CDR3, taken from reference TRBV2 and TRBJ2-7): EPEVTQTPSHQVTQMGQEVILRCVPISNHLYFYWYRQILGQKVEFLVSFYNNEISEKSEIFDDQFSVERPDGSNFTLKIRSTKLEDSAMYFCATGTSGKSSYEQYFGPGTRLTVT.

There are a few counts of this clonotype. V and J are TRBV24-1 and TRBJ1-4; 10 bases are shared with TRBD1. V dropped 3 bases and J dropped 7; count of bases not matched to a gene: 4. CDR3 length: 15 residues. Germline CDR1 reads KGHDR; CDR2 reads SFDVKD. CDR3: CATSDRDRGFEKLFF. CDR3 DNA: TGTGCCACCAGTGATCGGGACAGGGGTTTTGAAAAACTGTTTTTT.

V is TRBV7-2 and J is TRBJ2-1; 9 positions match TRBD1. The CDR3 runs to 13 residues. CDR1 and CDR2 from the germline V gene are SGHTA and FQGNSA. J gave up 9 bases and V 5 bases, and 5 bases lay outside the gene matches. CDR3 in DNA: TGTGCCAGCAGCCCACGACAGGGGGGTGAGCAGTTCTTC. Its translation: CASSPRQGGEQFF.